The clone carrying this TCR beta chain was detected once. Antigen unknown. The sample belongs to a study of CD8+ T cells in alopecia areata. Extracted RNA was reverse transcribed, and the resulting cDNA served as sequencing template. Method: immunoSEQ multiplex PCR; TCRdb's copy keeps in-frame clones and lacks some. The table lists 95,000 to 120,000 clones, roughly 64% of them singletons. Study outcomes and limitations: With patients, TCR sharing proved less clear than in mice, a difference possibly related to HLA. Lesional scalp displayed greater clonality than normal scalp, most notably in alopecia totalis/universalis.

V lost 5 bases, J lost 8 bases, and 15 bases lay in between. The V gene's germline CDR1 is SQVTM and CDR2 ANQGSEA. The CDR3 contains 13 residues. This chain connects TRBV29-1 to TRBJ1-4; D may be TRBD1 (6 bases). The sequencing input was CD8+ T cells sorted from blood. The source of this sequence is a human donor in good health. The DNA for the CDR3 is TGCAGCGTTTCAGGGGAAGGACGCGAAAAACTGTTTTTT. It encodes CSVSGEGREKLFF.